Sequencing of this T cell receptor (beta chain) was carried out in a study of breast tumors, draining lymph nodes, adjacent tissues. Study-wide points: Tumor repertoires ranked between lymph nodes and nontumor tissue in diversity, with V and J gene preferences. Compared with basal-like, luminal-like tumors shared significantly more repertoire with nontumor tissue. The data were judged consistent with most tumor T cells coming from lymph node and expanding in tumor. That most tumor T cells come from lymph nodes remained unproven.

TCRdb re-analysed the multiplex PCR reads in MiXCR, keeping a single row per CDR3 protein. The sample contains under 150,000 distinct CDR3 sequences, roughly 21% of which appear only once. In germline, CDR1 is MNHNS, CDR2 SASEGT. The CDR3 is made up of 14 amino acids. V lost 2 bases, J lost 8 bases, and 15 bases lay in between. This clonotype was seen repeatedly, ten times or more. The antigen is not known. Samples came from axillary lymph nodes draining the breast cancer. Source material: axillary lymph node tissue. The genes are TRBV6-1 and TRBJ1-2; D is possibly TRBD1 (5 bases). The TCR originated in a female donor with breast cancer. Some clones in this sample may be carry-over from other donors' samples. The CDR3 coding sequence is TGTGCCAGCAGTGAAAGTCCGGGGCTTCGGGGCTACACCTTC. It encodes CASSESPGLRGYTF.